The clone carrying this T cell receptor beta chain has at least ten counts. What it recognizes is unknown. As the method for making TCR beta libraries, quantitative 5'-RACE with molecular barcodes was used. TCRdb ran MiXCR on the 5' RACE reads and lists one entry per CDR3 protein. The table records roughly 240,000 distinct CDR3 sequences, approximately 8.4% of them present only once. This specimen belongs to a study of CD8 T cells in ankylosing spondylitis. Study-wide results and caveats: Clones linked to disease were reported to show significant enrichment in matched ankylosing spondylitis synovial fluid. Among TCR beta sequences, a motif of under ten highly homologous variants appeared characteristic of ankylosing spondylitis blood. Existing reports had already noted some motif variants in reactive arthritis synovial fluid and blood.

Trimming removed 6 bases from V and 6 bases from J; junction bases left unmatched: 15. This CDR3 region has 17 residues. Germline V CDR1 and CDR2: MNHNS, SASEGT. Sequencing was carried out using blood, either unsorted or a sorted T cell fraction (not recorded which). The TCR originated in a female donor with ankylosing spondylitis or in good health (not recorded which). This sequence joins TRBV6-1 and TRBJ2-2, with TRBD2 identical over 8 bases. CDR3 nucleotides: TGTGCCAGCAGACGGAACCGCGGGACTAGAGAGTCCGGGGAGCTGTTTTTT. Translation gives CASRRNRGTRESGELFF.